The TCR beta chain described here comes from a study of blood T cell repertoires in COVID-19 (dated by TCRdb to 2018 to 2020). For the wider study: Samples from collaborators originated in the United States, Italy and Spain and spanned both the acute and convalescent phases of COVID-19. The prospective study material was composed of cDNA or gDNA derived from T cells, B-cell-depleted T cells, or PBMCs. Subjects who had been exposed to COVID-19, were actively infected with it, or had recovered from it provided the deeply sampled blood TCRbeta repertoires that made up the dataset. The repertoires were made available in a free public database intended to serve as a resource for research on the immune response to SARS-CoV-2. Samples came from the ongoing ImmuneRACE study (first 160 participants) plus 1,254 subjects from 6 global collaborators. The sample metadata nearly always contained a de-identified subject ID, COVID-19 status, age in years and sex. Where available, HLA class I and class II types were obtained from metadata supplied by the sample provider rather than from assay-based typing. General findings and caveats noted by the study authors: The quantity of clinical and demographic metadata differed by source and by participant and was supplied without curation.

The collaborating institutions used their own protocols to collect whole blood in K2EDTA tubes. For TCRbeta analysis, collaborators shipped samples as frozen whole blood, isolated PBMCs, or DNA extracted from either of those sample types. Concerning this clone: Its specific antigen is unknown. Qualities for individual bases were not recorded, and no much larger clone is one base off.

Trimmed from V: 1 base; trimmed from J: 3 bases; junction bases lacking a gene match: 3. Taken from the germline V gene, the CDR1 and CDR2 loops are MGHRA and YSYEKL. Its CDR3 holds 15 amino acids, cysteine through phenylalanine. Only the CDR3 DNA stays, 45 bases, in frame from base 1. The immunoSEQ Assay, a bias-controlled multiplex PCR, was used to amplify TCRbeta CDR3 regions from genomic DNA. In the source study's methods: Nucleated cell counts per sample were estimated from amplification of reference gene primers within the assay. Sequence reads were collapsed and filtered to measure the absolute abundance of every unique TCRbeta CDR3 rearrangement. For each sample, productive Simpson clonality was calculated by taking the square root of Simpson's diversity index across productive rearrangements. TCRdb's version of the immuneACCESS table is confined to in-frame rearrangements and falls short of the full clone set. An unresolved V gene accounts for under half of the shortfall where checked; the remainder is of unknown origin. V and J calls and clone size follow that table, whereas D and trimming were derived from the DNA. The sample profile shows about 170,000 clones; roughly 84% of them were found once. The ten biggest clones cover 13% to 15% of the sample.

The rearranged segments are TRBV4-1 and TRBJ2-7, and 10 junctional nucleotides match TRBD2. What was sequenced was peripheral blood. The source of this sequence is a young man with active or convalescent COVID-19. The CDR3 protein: CASSQGGLADYEQYF. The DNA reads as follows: TGCGCCAGCAGCCAAGGTGGACTAGCGGACTACGAGCAGTACTTC.